This T cell receptor (beta chain) was retrieved from a study of T cell repertoires in ileal Crohn's disease (dated by TCRdb to about 2019). Notes on the research overall: The median duration of disease was around 8 years, and at the time of surgery 30% to 35% of patients were active smokers. Every patient underwent surgery because of a complication, which was stricturing disease in around 60% of cases and penetrating disease in about 40%. Roughly half of the patients were given postoperative therapy, with 11 receiving thiopurines and 15 to 20 receiving anti-TNF agents. TCR repertoire analysis was performed in around 61 Crohn's disease patients drawn from a prospective multicentre cohort. The study was conducted in parallel with a multicentre cohort built to find predictors of early endoscopic recurrence after ileocolonic resection. A Rutgeerts score higher than i0 was the definition used for endoscopic postoperative recurrence. A total of around 150 mucosal samples from around 57 patients were sequenced, collected from several sites on the surgical specimen as well as at postoperative endoscopy. The study at large found these results: A significantly higher proportion of clonal expansions was observed in active smokers at surgery than in non-smokers (approximately 28% vs 17%, p=0.02). Higher percentages of high-frequency clones at the time of surgery were linked to endoscopic recurrence, and every patient with clonality above 26.8% (18/57) had recurrence. Mucosal CD4 and CD8 T cells were sorted and sequenced only in a subgroup of patients, the size of which was not stated. More high-frequency clones were carried by sorted CD8 T cells than by CD4 T cells, suggesting that mucosal expansions were mainly CD8.

Adults with ileal or ileocolonic Crohn's disease for whom ileocolonic resection was indicated were considered eligible. Whole ileal mucosal biopsies were kept frozen at -80 degrees C prior to DNA extraction. A TRizol-based method was used to extract genomic DNA from the frozen whole biopsies, and the DNA was quantified with a NanoDrop 2000 spectrophotometer. This clone occurred a few times. The target of this receptor is not known. Per-base qualities were not stored, and no clone one base away is much larger. For commercial TCRB immunosequencing, approximately 500 nanograms of biopsy DNA were submitted for each sample. CDR3 regions were amplified from genomic DNA by Adaptive Biotechnology using a two-step, amplification bias-controlled multiplex PCR. Primers covering every V and J gene segment were used in the first PCR, while barcodes and Illumina adapters were added in the second PCR. An Illumina instrument was used to sequence the CDR3 libraries. Under the source paper's analysis protocol: The analysis drew on both the pipelines supplied by the vendor and custom analysis of the raw data in R/Bioconductor running R version 3.3.0. Clonality, which ranges from 0 to 1, was calculated as the inverse of the normalised Shannon entropy across all productive clones. High-frequency clones were defined as the share of the repertoire occupied by the top 100 clones, with only clones passing a 95% confidence test being retained. The Simpson index measured repertoire diversity, and the Morisita-Horn index measured overlap between samples. TCRdb's version of the immuneACCESS table is confined to in-frame rearrangements and falls short of the full clone set. An unresolved V gene accounts for under half of the shortfall where checked; the remainder is of unknown origin. That table is the source of V, J and clone size, and D and trimming were worked out from the DNA. The sample table contains around 15,000 clones; only one count was recorded for about 60% of them. The ten largest clones add up to roughly 6.2% of the sample.

Source material: ileal tissue. The origin of this receptor is an adult with Crohn's disease.

In nucleotide form, the sequence is TGTGCCAGTAGTATTTTCCCTAGCGCCTACAATGAGCAGTTCTTC. Its coded protein is CASSIFPSAYNEQFF. The rearranged chain carries TRBV19 and TRBJ2-1; TRBD2 could be the D gene, as 6 bases match. The germline V gene (reference sequence) sets CDR1 to LNHDA and CDR2 to SQIVND. The CDR3 sequence holds 15 residues, the cysteine and phenylalanine included. Only the CDR3 portion is preserved as DNA: 45 bases, with reading frame beginning at the first base. V is shortened by 3 bases, J by 2 bases, and the region joining them spans 11 bases. With all but the CDR3 taken from the reference TRBV19 and TRBJ2-1 genes, the full variable domain is: DGGITQSPKYLFRKEGQNVTLSCEQNLNHDAMYWYRQDPGQGLRLIYYSQIVNDFQKGDIAEGYSVSREKKESFPLTVTSAQKNPTAFYLCASSIFPSAYNEQFFGPGTRLTVL.